Listed below are T cell receptor beta chains from one sample, sequenced in a study of blood T cell repertoires in COVID-19. Repertoires were generated with immunoSEQ multiplex PCR, while TCRdb's copy carries only in-frame clones and drops some. The sample gives roughly 62,000 clones, 65% to 85% of which show up once; about a fifth is in the top ten. The sequencing input was peripheral blood. These receptors all stem from a woman older than 75 with active or convalescent COVID-19. The CDR3 runs from the conserved cysteine through the conserved F or W.

V | CDR3
TRBV15 | CATSSGGLASDEQYF
TRBV7-6 | CASSSYGDSEKLFF
TRBV12-5 | CASGFDRGRNTIYF
TRBV30 | CAWSVLRLTEAFF
TRBV13 | CASSFGTVEGSPLHF
TRBV10-3 | CAISRGGEINEKLFF
TRBV11-2 | CASSPAPRYSASSYEQYF
TRBV5-1 | CASSLVSNRPYNSPLHF
TRBV2 | CASKESGYTGELFF
TRBV6-4 | CASSVTPGQGADTQYF
TRBV27 | CASIANGGQGVNGYTF
TRBV7-2 | CASSFSASYGYTF
TRBV7-8 | CASSLSGLFYNSPLHF
TRBV19 | CASSIRGAPNSYTF
TRBV6-5 | CASSYLGQPGETQYF
TRBV2 | CASSEYREETQYF
TRBV19 | CASRGQGSYEQYF
TRBV12-3/TRBV12-4 | CASSRLGEAFF
TRBV12-3/TRBV12-4 | CASSRGFGTEAFF
TRBV5-1 | CASSLDSAGNTIYF
TRBV4-1 | CASSQGGGSGTEAFF
TRBV6-6 | CASSSPTSAGAHEQYF
TRBV3-1/TRBV3-2 | CASSGQGGYGYTF
TRBV19 | CASSVLGSSVGYEQYF
TRBV30 | CAWSTNLGNTIYF
TRBV6-6 | CASSSQGGDSPLHF
TRBV7-3 | CASSLNAGTGELFF
TRBV24-1 | CATSDAKGGARETQYF
TRBV5-1 | CASSPGTGFTGELFF
TRBV7-8 | CASSLSRDRRDNSPLHF
TRBV7-3 | CASSLAQGTYNEQFF
TRBV5-1 | CASSLGGPGNTIYF
TRBV11-3 | CASSLNRGGETQYF
TRBV9 | CASSVGTGTNSPLHF
TRBV2 | CASSEERGAPHYGYTF
TRBV6-1 | CASSEGRPRDSPLHF
TRBV6-5 | CASNRGQGNGYTF
TRBV5-1 | CASTQEQGSYNEQFF
TRBV11-3 | CASSLGLQGLVAEQYF